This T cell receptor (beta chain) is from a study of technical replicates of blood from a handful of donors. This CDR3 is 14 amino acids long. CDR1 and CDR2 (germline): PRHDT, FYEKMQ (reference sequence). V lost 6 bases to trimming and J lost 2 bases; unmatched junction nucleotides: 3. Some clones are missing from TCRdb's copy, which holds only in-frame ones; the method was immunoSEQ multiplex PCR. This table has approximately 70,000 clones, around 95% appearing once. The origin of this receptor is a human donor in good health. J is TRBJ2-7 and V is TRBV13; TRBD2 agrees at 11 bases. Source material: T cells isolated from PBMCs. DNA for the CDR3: TGTGCCAGCAGGGTAGCGGGAGGGACCTACGAGCAGTACTTC. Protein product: CASRVAGGTYEQYF.